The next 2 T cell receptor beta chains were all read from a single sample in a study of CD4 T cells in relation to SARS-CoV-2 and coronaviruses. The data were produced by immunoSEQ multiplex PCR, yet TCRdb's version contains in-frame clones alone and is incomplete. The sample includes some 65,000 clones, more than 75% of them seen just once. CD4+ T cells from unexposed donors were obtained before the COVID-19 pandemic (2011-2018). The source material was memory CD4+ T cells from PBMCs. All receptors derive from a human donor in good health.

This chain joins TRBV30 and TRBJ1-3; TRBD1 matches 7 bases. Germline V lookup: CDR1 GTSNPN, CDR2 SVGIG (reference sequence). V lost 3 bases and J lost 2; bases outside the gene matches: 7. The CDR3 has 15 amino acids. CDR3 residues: CAWRLPGTAGNTIYF. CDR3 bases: TGTGCCTGGAGATTACCCGGGACAGCTGGAAACACCATATATTTT.

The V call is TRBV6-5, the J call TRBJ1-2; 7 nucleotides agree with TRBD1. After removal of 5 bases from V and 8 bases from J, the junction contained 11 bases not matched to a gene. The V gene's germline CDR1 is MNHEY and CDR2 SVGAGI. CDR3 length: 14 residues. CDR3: CASSPNTGAGGYTF. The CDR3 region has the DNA TGTGCCAGCAGTCCTAATACAGGGGCGGGCGGCTACACCTTC.